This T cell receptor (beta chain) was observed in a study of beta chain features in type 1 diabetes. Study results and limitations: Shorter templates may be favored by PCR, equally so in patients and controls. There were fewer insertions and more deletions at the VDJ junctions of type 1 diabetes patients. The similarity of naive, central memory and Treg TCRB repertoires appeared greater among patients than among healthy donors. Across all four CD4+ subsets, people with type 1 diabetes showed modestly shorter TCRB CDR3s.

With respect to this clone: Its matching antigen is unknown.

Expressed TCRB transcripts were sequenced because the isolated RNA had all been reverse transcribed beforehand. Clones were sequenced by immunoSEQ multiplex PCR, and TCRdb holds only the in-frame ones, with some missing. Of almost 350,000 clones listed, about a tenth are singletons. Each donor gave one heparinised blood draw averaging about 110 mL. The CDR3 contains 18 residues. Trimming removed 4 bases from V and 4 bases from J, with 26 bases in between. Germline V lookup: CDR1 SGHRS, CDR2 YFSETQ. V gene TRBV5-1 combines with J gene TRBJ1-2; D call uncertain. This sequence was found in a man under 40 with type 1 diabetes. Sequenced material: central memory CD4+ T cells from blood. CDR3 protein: CASSPNAERAHPAYGYTF. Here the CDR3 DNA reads TGCGCCAGCAGCCCTAACGCCGAACGGGCCCATCCCGCCTATGGCTACACCTTC.